Listed below are T cell receptor beta chains from one sample, sequenced in a study of T cells in Graves' hyperthyroidism and ophthalmopathy. MiXCR was run by TCRdb on the multiplex PCR reads, yielding one entry per CDR3 protein. The sample contains a few hundred thousand distinct CDR3 sequences, roughly 18% of which appear only once. The material sequenced was blood. The receptors were gathered from a woman between 18 and 29 years old with Graves' ophthalmopathy. CDR3s include the opening cysteine and the closing phenylalanine or tryptophan. D genes are given only for firm matches. Not all rows give a size; the values are once, few, many and, for expanded clones, a class.

d_gene,j_gene,v_gene,abundance,CDR3nt,CDR3aa
TRBD2,TRBJ2-2,TRBV7-2,.,TGTGCCAGCAGCTCATTGACTAGCCCCGGGGAGCTGTTTTTT,CASSSLTSPGELFF
TRBD1,TRBJ1-2,TRBV20-1,.,TGCAGTGCTGGGGGTACAGGGGGCGAAGGCTACACCTTC,CSAGGTGGEGYTF
TRBD2,TRBJ2-1,TRBV7-6,.,TGTGCCAGCACCCGGTTTAGTACTAGCGATAATGAGCAGTTCTTC,CASTRFSTSDNEQFF
.,TRBJ2-1,TRBV29-1,few,TGCAGCGTTAAGGACCCGAGCTACAATGAGCAGTTCTTC,CSVKDPSYNEQFF
TRBD2,TRBJ2-3,TRBV30,.,TGTGCCTGGACCCTCCGAGTGGGGGGGACCCTCCGCACAGATACGCAGTATTTT,CAWTLRVGGTLRTDTQYF
TRBD2,TRBJ2-3,TRBV19,few,TGTGCCAGTAGTAGCGGAGCGGGAGGGGTCACAGATACGCAGTATTTT,CASSSGAGGVTDTQYF
.,TRBJ1-4,TRBV12-3/TRBV12-4,many,TGTGCCAGCAGTTTAGCTTCGTCAGAAAAACTGTTTTTT,CASSLASSEKLFF
TRBD1,TRBJ1-1,TRBV13,many,TGTGCCAGCAGCACGAGAGGGACAGCTCGGGGAGCTTTCTTT,CASSTRGTARGAFF
TRBD1,TRBJ1-1,TRBV7-2,few,TGTGCCAGCAGCAGGTTACAGGGGTACACTGAAACTTTCTTT,CASSRLQGYTETFF
TRBD1,TRBJ1-3,TRBV30,many,TGTGCCTGGAGCCCGGGACAGGGAAACACCATATATTTT,CAWSPGQGNTIYF
TRBD2,TRBJ2-5,TRBV4-1,.,TGCGCCAGCAGTCGAGCGGGGGGGAGAGAGACCCAGTACTTC,CASSRAGGRETQYF
.,TRBJ1-4,TRBV6-2/TRBV6-3,many,TGTGCCAGCAGACCACTGGTGACGCGGGGCGAAAAACTGTTTTTT,CASRPLVTRGEKLFF
.,TRBJ2-6,TRBV7-2,many,TGTGCCAGCAGCCCCTCGGGGACTGGGGCCAACGTCCTGACTTTC,CASSPSGTGANVLTF
TRBD1,TRBJ1-1,TRBV12-3/TRBV12-4,many,TGTGCCAGCAGACCTTTCTCGACAGGGGGCACTGAAGCTTTCTTT,CASRPFSTGGTEAFF